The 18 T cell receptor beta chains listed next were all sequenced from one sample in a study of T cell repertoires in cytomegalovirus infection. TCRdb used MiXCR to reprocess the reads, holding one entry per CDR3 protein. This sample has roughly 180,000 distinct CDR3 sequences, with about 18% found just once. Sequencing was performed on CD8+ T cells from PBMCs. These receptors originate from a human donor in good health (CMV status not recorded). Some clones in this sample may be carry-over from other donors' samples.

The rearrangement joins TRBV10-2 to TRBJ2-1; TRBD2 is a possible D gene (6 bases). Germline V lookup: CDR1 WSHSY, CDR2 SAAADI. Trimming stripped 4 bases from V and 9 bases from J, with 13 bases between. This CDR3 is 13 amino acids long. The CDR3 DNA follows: TGCGCCAGCAGTGGCGGGACTCCCGCTGAGCAGTTCTTC. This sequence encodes CASSGGTPAEQFF.

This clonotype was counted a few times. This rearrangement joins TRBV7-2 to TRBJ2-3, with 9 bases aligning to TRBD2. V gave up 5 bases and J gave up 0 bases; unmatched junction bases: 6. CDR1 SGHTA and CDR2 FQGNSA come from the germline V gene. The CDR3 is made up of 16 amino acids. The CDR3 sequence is CASSVLAGASTDTQYF. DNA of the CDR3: TGTGCCAGCAGCGTGTTAGCGGGGGCGAGCACAGATACGCAGTATTTT.

CDR3: CASSQRGQGHPFQETQYF. CDR3 DNA sequence: TGTGCCAGCAGCCAAAGGGGACAGGGCCACCCCTTCCAAGAGACCCAGTACTTC. This rearrangement joins TRBV6-5 to TRBJ2-5; 9 nucleotides match TRBD1. The CDR3 runs to 18 residues. The V gene's germline CDR1 is MNHEY and CDR2 SVGAGI. Trimming removed 6 bases from V and 1 base from J; junction bases left unmatched: 15.

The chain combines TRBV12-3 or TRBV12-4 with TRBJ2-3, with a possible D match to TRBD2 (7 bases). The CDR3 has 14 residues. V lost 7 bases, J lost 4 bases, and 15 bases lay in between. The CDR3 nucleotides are TGTGCCAGCATCTTGGGGGGGGCCGCAGATACGCAGTATTTT. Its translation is CASILGGAADTQYF.

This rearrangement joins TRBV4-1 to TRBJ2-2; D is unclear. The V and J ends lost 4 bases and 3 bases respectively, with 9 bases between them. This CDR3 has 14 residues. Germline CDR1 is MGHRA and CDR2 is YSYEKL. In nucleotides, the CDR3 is TGCGCCAGCAGCCCGCCTCTGGACACCGGGGAGCTGTTTTTT. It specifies CASSPPLDTGELFF.

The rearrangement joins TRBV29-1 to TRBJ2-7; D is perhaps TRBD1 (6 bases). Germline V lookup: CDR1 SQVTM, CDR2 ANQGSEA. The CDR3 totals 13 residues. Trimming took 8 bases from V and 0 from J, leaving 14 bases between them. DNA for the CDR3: TGCAGCTTTCTGACAGGCATCTCCTACGAGCAGTACTTC. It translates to CSFLTGISYEQYF.

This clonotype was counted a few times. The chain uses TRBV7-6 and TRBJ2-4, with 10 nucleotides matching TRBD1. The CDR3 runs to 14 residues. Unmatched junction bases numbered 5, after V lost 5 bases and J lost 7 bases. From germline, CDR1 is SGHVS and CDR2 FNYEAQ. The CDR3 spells CASSRGQGSNIQYF. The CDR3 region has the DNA TGTGCCAGCAGCCGGGGACAGGGGAGTAACATTCAGTACTTC.

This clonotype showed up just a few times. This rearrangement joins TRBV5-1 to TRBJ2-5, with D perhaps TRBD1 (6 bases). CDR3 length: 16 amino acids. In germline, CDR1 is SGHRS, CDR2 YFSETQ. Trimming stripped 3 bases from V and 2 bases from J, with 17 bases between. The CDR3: CASSSRGSLYQETQYF. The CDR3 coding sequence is TGCGCCAGCAGCTCCAGGGGCAGCCTGTATCAAGAGACCCAGTACTTC.

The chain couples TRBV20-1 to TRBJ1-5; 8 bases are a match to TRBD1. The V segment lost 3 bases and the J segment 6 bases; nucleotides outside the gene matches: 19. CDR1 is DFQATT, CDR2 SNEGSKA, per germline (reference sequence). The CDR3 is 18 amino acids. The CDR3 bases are TGCAGTGCTAGGAGGCCCACCAGGACAGGGCAGATGAGTCAGCCCCAGCATTTT. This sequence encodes CSARRPTRTGQMSQPQHF.

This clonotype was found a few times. The CDR3 coding sequence is TGTGCCAGCAGTTTCGGAGGGGGCGACGCCAACTATGGCTACACCTTC. Protein product: CASSFGGGDANYGYTF. The rearrangement links TRBV12-3 or TRBV12-4 to TRBJ1-2; 7 nucleotides align to TRBD1. Trimming took 3 bases from V and 2 from J; bases not matched to a gene: 9. The CDR3 is 16 residues long.

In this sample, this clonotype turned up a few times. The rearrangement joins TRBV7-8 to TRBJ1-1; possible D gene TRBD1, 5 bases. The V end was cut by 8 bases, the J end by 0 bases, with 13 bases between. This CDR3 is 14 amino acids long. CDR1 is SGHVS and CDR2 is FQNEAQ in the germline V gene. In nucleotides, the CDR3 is TGTGCCAGCTCGACAGATGAGATGAACACTGAAGCTTTCTTT. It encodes CASSTDEMNTEAFF.

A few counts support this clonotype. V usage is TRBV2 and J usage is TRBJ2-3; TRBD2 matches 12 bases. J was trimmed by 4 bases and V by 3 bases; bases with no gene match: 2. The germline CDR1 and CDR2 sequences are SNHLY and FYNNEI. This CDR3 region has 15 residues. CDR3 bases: TGTGCCAGCAGTGACTGGACTAGCGGGGCAGATACGCAGTATTTT. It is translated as CASSDWTSGADTQYF.

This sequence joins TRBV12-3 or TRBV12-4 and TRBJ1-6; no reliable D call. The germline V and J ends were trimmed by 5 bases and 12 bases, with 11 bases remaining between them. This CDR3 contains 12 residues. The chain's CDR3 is CASSNPGRPLHF. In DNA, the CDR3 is TGTGCCAGCAGTAATCCCGGGAGACCCCTCCACTTT.

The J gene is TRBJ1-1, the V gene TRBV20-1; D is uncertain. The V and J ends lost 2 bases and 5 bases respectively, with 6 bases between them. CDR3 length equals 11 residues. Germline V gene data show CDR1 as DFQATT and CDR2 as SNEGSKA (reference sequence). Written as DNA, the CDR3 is TGCAGTGCTAGACTAGGGACTGAAGCTTTCTTT. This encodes CSARLGTEAFF.

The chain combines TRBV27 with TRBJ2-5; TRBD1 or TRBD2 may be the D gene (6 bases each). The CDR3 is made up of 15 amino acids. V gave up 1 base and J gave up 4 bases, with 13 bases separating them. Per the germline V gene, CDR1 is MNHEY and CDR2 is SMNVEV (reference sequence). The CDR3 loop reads CASSLFPGAGETQYF. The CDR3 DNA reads TGTGCCAGCAGTTTATTTCCGGGGGCTGGAGAGACCCAGTACTTC.

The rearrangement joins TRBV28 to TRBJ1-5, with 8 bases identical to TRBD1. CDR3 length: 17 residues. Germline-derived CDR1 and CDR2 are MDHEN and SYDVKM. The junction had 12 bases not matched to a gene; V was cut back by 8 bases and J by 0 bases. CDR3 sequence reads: CASHKQGAPYSNQPQHF. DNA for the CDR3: TGTGCCAGCCACAAGCAGGGGGCACCTTATAGCAATCAGCCCCAGCATTTT.

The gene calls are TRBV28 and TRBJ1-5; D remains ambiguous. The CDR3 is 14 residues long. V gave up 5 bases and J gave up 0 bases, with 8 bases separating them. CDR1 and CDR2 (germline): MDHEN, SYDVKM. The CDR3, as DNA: TGTGCCAGCAGTCCCCCTCTTAGCAATCAGCCCCAGCATTTT. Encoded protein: CASSPPLSNQPQHF.

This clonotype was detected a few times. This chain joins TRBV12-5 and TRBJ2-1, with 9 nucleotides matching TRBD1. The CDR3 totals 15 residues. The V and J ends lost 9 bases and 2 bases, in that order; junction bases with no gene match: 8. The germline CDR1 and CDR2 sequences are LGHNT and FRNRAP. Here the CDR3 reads CASLKQGAAYNEQFF. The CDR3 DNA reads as TGTGCTAGCCTAAAACAGGGGGCGGCCTACAATGAGCAGTTCTTC.